This is a list of T cell receptor beta chains from one sample in a study of T cell responses to AZD1222 COVID-19 vaccine. TCRdb keeps only in-frame clones here, not all; method: immunoSEQ multiplex PCR. This sample has about 130,000 clones, with approximately 93% found just once. Sequenced here: peripheral blood, sampled on day 0 of AZD1222 vaccination. The receptors come from an adult in good health. CDR3s include the opening cysteine and the closing phenylalanine or tryptophan. D genes are given only for firm matches. The listing skips clone size in some rows; elsewhere it reads once, few, many or a size class.

V	J	size	D	DNA	CDR3
TRBV2	TRBJ1-1	.	.	TGTGCCAGCAGTGAAGCGCTACGGTTGACTGAAGCTTTCTTT	CASSEALRLTEAFF
TRBV10-3	TRBJ2-7	.	.	TGTGCCACCCTAGCGGCAGGGGCGCAGGGGGAGCAGTACTTC	CATLAAGAQGEQYF
TRBV7-3	TRBJ1-5	.	.	TGTGCCAGCAGCCCCCCCGGGAGGCAGGGAAGTCAGCCCCAGCATTTT	CASSPPGRQGSQPQHF
TRBV7-3	TRBJ1-2	.	.	TGTGCCAGCAGCCAATCCACAGGGTCTGGCTACACCTTC	CASSQSTGSGYTF
TRBV6-5	TRBJ1-1	.	TRBD1	TGTGCCAGCAGTTCCTGGGACAGGGGGCAGGGTGAAGCTTTCTTT	CASSSWDRGQGEAFF
TRBV28	TRBJ1-2	.	.	TGTGCCAGCAGTTGGGGACTGAGCTATGGCTACACCTTC	CASSWGLSYGYTF
TRBV6-5	TRBJ2-3	once	.	TGTGCCAGCGGGCGGATGTCTAGCACAGATACGCAGTATTTT	CASGRMSSTDTQYF
TRBV4-3	TRBJ1-2	.	TRBD1	TGCGCCAGCAGCCCGGACAGGGCTAACTATGGCTACACCTTC	CASSPDRANYGYTF
TRBV19	TRBJ1-1	.	.	TGTGCCAGTAGTATACGGGAGAACACTGAAGCTTTCTTT	CASSIRENTEAFF
TRBV28	TRBJ2-7	.	.	TGTGCCAGCAGTTCGAACCTGGGGGAGCAGTACTTC	CASSSNLGEQYF
TRBV10-3	TRBJ1-1	.	.	TGTGCCATCAGTGAGGACAGTAACACTGAAGCTTTCTTT	CAISEDSNTEAFF
TRBV6-2/TRBV6-3	TRBJ1-5	.	.	TGTGCCAGCAGTTACAAGAGGAGGCAGGGGACTCAGCCCCAGCATTTT	CASSYKRRQGTQPQHF
TRBV3-1/TRBV3-2	TRBJ2-1	.	.	TGTGCCAGCACCAGGGACCGAGGCAATGAGCAGTTCTTC	CASTRDRGNEQFF
TRBV11-3	TRBJ1-1	once	.	TGTGCCAGCGAAGCGGTCGTGGCGAGTACTGAAGCTTTCTTT	CASEAVVASTEAFF
TRBV6-6	TRBJ1-5	.	TRBD1	TGTGCCAGCAAGACAGGGGGCAACAATCAGCCCCAGCATTTT	CASKTGGNNQPQHF
TRBV7-2	TRBJ1-5	.	TRBD1	TGTGCCAGCAGCTTAATCCCCCTTTCTAGGACAGGGGGCAATCAGCCCCAGCATTTT	CASSLIPLSRTGGNQPQHF
TRBV7-2	TRBJ1-5	.	.	TGTGCCAGCAGCCTTAACCTACAGGGTTATCAGCCCCAGCATTTT	CASSLNLQGYQPQHF
TRBV6-6	TRBJ1-5	.	.	TGTGCCAGCAGTTATTCGGACAGTAATAATCAGCCCCAGCATTTT	CASSYSDSNNQPQHF
TRBV6-5	TRBJ1-2	once	TRBD1	TGTGCCAGCAGTTACTCCGGACAGGGAGGAGGCTACACCTTC	CASSYSGQGGGYTF
TRBV29-1	TRBJ1-4	.	.	TGCAGCGTTGAAGGGGAGGGGACGGGAGGAAAACTGTTTTTT	CSVEGEGTGGKLFF
TRBV28	TRBJ2-7	.	TRBD1	TGTGCCAGCAGTTTATGGGCCGACAGGGACTACGAGCAGTACTTC	CASSLWADRDYEQYF
TRBV4-2	TRBJ2-2	once	TRBD1	TGTGCCAGCAGCACCCGGGACAGGGGGAAATCCCGGGAGCTGTTTTTT	CASSTRDRGKSRELFF
TRBV12-3/TRBV12-4	TRBJ1-1	.	.	TGTGCCAGCGGACGGCTTAACACTGAAGCTTTCTTT	CASGRLNTEAFF
TRBV18	TRBJ1-1	.	.	TGTGCCAGCTCACCAAGTACCGTGGTCGGGACTGAAGCTTTCTTT	CASSPSTVVGTEAFF
TRBV27	TRBJ2-2	once	.	TGTGCCAGCAGTTTACGGGCGAACACCGGGGAGCTGTTTTTT	CASSLRANTGELFF
TRBV6-2/TRBV6-3	TRBJ1-1	.	.	TGTGCCAGCAGTTACTCGATAGGGGCCAGGGTGAACACTGAAGCTTTCTTT	CASSYSIGARVNTEAFF